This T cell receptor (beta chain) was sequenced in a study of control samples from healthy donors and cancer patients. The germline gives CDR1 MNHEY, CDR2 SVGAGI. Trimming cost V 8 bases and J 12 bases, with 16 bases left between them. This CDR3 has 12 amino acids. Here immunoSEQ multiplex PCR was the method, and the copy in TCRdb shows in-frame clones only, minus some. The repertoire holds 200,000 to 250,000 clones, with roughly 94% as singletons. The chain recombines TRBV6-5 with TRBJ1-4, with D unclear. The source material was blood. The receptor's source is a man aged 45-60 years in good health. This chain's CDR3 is CASLLGPGELFF. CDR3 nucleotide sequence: TGTGCCAGCCTCCTGGGCCCCGGTGAACTGTTTTTT.